A single sample is the source of the 4 T cell receptor beta chains below, sequenced in a study of cytomegalovirus exposure and HLA in healthy donors. The data were produced by immunoSEQ multiplex PCR, yet TCRdb's version contains in-frame clones alone and is incomplete. The profile shows tens of thousands of clones, around 94% of them singletons. Source material: PBMCs. Receptors originate from a young woman in good health and CMV-seronegative.

V and J are TRBV28 and TRBJ2-5; TRBD2 aligns across 12 bases. This CDR3 is built from 15 residues. V trimming: 5 bases; J trimming: 2 bases; junction bases outside the gene matches: 3. CDR1 and CDR2 from the germline V gene are MDHEN and SYDVKM. The CDR3: CASSPGLAGQETQYF. DNA of the CDR3: TGTGCCAGCAGTCCTGGACTAGCGGGGCAAGAGACCCAGTACTTC.

The chain joins TRBV27 to TRBJ1-1, with D possibly being TRBD1 (6 bases). Germline lookup yields CDR1 MNHEY and CDR2 SMNVEV (reference sequence). The CDR3 totals 13 residues. Between the trimmed V and J ends, which lost 8 bases and 4 bases, there was a span of 14 bases. CDR3 in amino acids: CASGAGAGTEAFF. Written as DNA, the CDR3 is TGTGCCAGCGGGGCAGGGGCGGGCACTGAAGCTTTCTTT.

The chain is built from TRBV7-2 and TRBJ2-7; the match to TRBD2 covers 10 bases. V was clipped by 5 bases and J by 2 bases; unmatched bases: 3. The CDR3 covers 14 residues. Germline V gene sequence: CDR1 SGHTA, CDR2 FQGNSA. CDR3 nucleotides: TGTGCCAGCAGCGAGACTAGCGGGCCCTACGAGCAGTACTTC. Amino acid sequence: CASSETSGPYEQYF.

The chain recombines TRBV9 with TRBJ2-1, with D possibly matching TRBD2 (6 bases). Trimming left V 0 bases short and J 9 bases short, with 16 bases between. This CDR3 spans 15 amino acids. In germline, CDR1 is SGDLS, CDR2 YYNGEE. The CDR3 coding sequence is TGTGCCAGCAGCGTAGACTGGCTCCCCGGGGGTGAGCAGTTCTTC. It translates to CASSVDWLPGGEQFF.